The rows below give T cell receptor beta chains drawn from one sample of a study. TCRdb used MiXCR to reprocess the 5' RACE reads, holding one entry per CDR3 protein. Here the sample spans 60,000 to 65,000 distinct CDR3 sequences, roughly 22% being singletons. Sequenced sample: memory CD4+ T cells sorted from a lymph node. The receptors were sampled from a female donor with breast cancer. Each CDR3 is given with its conserved first and last residue. The order of the fields is clone size, D gene, V gene, J gene, CDR3 DNA, CDR3 protein. A D gene is named only where the DNA matches it firmly. The size field is filled for only some rows; it gives once, few, many or a size class.

.	TRBD2	TRBV20-1	TRBJ2-3	TGCAGTGCAGAACGAAGACTAGCGGATACGCAGTATTTT	CSAERRLADTQYF
.	.	TRBV20-1	TRBJ2-7	TGCAGTGCTAGCAACAACGGTGGGGGCCCCTACGAGCAGTACTTC	CSASNNGGGPYEQYF
.	TRBD1	TRBV4-3	TRBJ1-1	TGCGCCAGCAGCCAAGAAGGCCAGGGGGGCTCAGCTTTCTTT	CASSQEGQGGSAFF
.	.	TRBV5-1	TRBJ1-1	TGCGCCAGCAGCATAGGTGGGGACACTGAAGCTTTCTTT	CASSIGGDTEAFF
many	.	TRBV7-3	TRBJ1-2	TGTGCCAGCAGCCCAGGACAATCCAACTATGGCTACACCTTC	CASSPGQSNYGYTF
.	TRBD1	TRBV5-5	TRBJ1-1	TGTGCCAGCAGCCAGGGACAGTTGGGTGATAACACTGAAGCTTTCTTT	CASSQGQLGDNTEAFF
few	.	TRBV5-5	TRBJ1-4	TGTGCCAGCAGCCTTACGCTCAGGAATGAAAAACTGTTTTTT	CASSLTLRNEKLFF
few	.	TRBV29-1	TRBJ1-1	TGCAGCGTTTCACACGGATCTTCGAACACTGAAGCTTTCTTT	CSVSHGSSNTEAFF
few	TRBD1	TRBV9	TRBJ2-7	TGTGCCAGCAGCCCACGGACAGGGGGAGAATACGAGCAGTACTTC	CASSPRTGGEYEQYF
many	.	TRBV6-6	TRBJ1-5	TGTGCCAGCAGTTCGGATCAGCCCCAGCATTTT	CASSSDQPQHF
.	.	TRBV12-3/TRBV12-4	TRBJ1-1	TGTGCCAGCAACCGGGGGAACACTGAAGCTTTCTTT	CASNRGNTEAFF
few	TRBD1	TRBV6-1	TRBJ1-1	TGTGCCAGCAGTGAAGCTGACAGGGATGGAGCTGAAGCTTTCTTT	CASSEADRDGAEAFF
.	TRBD1	TRBV29-1	TRBJ2-5	TGCAGTGTTGGGGGACAGGGCTTTGGGACCCAGTACTTC	CSVGGQGFGTQYF
.	TRBD1	TRBV12-3/TRBV12-4	TRBJ1-5	TGTGCCAGCTCCTCTCCGGGACAGGGAAATCAGCCCCAGCATTTT	CASSSPGQGNQPQHF